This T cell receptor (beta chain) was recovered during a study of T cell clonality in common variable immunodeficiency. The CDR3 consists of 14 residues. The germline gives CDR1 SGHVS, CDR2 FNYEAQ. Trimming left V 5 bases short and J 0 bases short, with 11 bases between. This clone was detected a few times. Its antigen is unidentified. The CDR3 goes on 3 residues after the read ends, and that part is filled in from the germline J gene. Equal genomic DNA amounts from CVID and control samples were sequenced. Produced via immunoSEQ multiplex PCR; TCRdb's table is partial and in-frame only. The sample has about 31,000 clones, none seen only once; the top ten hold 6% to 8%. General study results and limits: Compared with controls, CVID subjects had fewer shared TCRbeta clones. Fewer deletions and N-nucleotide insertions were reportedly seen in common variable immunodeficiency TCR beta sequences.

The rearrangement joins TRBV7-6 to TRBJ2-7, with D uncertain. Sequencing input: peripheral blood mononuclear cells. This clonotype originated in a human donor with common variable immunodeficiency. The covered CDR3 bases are TGTGCCAGCAGCCCCGATGTTAGCTCCTACGAG. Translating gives CASSPDVSSYE. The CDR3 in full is CASSPDVSSYEQYF.